The source of this T cell receptor beta chain is a study of cytomegalovirus exposure and HLA in healthy donors. The study ran its PCR with 60 Vbeta and 13 Jbeta primers. TCRdb's copy holds only in-frame clones and misses some; the assay was immunoSEQ multiplex PCR. The table records 150,000 to 200,000 clones, approximately 80% of them present only once. V lost 6 bases and J 9 bases, leaving 22 bases between the germline ends. The CDR3 extends over 16 amino acids. Per the germline V gene, CDR1 is SGDLS and CDR2 is YYNGEE. The sequence derives from a man between 45 and 60 years old in good health and CMV-seropositive. The chain recombines TRBV9 with TRBJ1-6; possible D gene TRBD1, 5 bases. Specimen: PBMCs. The CDR3 region has the DNA TGTGCCAGCAACCCTGGCGGGACGTCGCCCGGTTCACCCCTCCACTTT. Translated, it gives CASNPGGTSPGSPLHF.